This TCR beta chain stems from a study of monozygotic twins with inflammatory bowel disease. The CDR3 covers 16 residues. The germline gives CDR1 SGHDN, CDR2 FVKESK. Following a re-call of the 5' RACE reads, TCRdb has one entry per CDR3 protein and lacks DNA. Here the sample table reports hundreds of thousands of distinct CDR3 sequences. The chain joins TRBV14 to TRBJ1-6; TCRdb proposes TRBD1, but this gene call is untestable without DNA. Sequencing was done on a sample of blood. The TCR sequence derives from a human donor with ulcerative colitis or Crohn's disease, or a healthy co-twin of an affected twin (not recorded which). CDR3 in amino acids: CASSQGGSGHFSPLHF.